The present entry profiles one T cell receptor (beta chain) with its context. Its antigen is undetermined. These data belong to a study of T cells after yellow fever vaccination. Study-wide findings and caveats: A small proportion of clonotypes was detected in both the CD4 and CD8 compartments. A secondary response was less intense yet reached its peak sooner, at day 5 versus 15. Most clones from primary vaccination were detected again post-booster (about 95% CD4, approximately 90% CD8).

Germline V gene lookup returns CDR1 MNHEY and CDR2 SVGAGI. This CDR3 spans 15 amino acids. The V segment lost 4 bases and the J segment 6 bases; nucleotides outside the gene matches: 6. TCRdb passed the 5' RACE reads through MiXCR, listing each CDR3 protein once. In the table there are some 600,000 distinct CDR3 sequences, 10% to 15% of which are singletons. The source is a man aged 30 to 39 who received the YFV17D yellow fever vaccine. Specimen: PBMCs, collected on the day of the yellow fever booster vaccination. V usage is TRBV6-5 and J usage is TRBJ2-7; 13 bases are shared with TRBD2. CDR3 DNA sequence: TGTGCCAGCAGTTGGACTAGCGGGAGCTACGGCGAGCAGTACTTC. This translates into CASSWTSGSYGEQYF.